What follows are 7 T cell receptor beta chains derived from one specimen sequenced in a study of T cell responses to AZD1222 COVID-19 vaccine. Sequencing was performed with immunoSEQ multiplex PCR; in TCRdb, only in-frame clones are kept and a portion is missing. The table shows about 120,000 clones, with 85% to 90% occurring only once. Sequencing was performed on peripheral blood, taken on day 0 of AZD1222 vaccination. The origin of the receptors is an adult in good health.

The CDR3 DNA follows: TGTGCCAGCACGGACTATAGGTACAATGAGCAGTTCTTC. It yields the protein CASTDYRYNEQFF. The chain combines TRBV2 with TRBJ2-1, with a possible D match to TRBD2 (6 bases). Germline V lookup: CDR1 SNHLY, CDR2 FYNNEI. CDR3 length: 13 residues. The V gene lost 7 bases and the J gene lost 4 bases, with 11 bases spanning the gap.

The rearrangement joins TRBV27 to TRBJ2-1, with 11 bases lining up with TRBD1. The CDR3 is made up of 15 amino acids. The germline V gene encodes CDR1 MNHEY and CDR2 SMNVEV (reference sequence). V lost 4 bases and J lost 5; bases outside the gene matches: 4. The CDR3: CASSSDRGPNNEQFF. The DNA for the CDR3 is TGTGCCAGCAGTTCGGACAGGGGGCCCAACAATGAGCAGTTCTTC.

The chain combines TRBV19 with TRBJ2-2, with TRBD2 matching over 8 bases. Germline CDR1 reads LNHDA; CDR2 reads SQIVND (reference sequence). This CDR3 spans 16 amino acids. The V gene end was trimmed by 7 bases and the J gene end by 4 bases; junction bases not matched to a gene: 11. The CDR3 bases are TGTGCCAGTAAGGTACTAGGGACTAGTGGCACCGGGGAGCTGTTTTTT. Protein sequence: CASKVLGTSGTGELFF.

This clone was detected only a few times. V is TRBV19 and J is TRBJ1-1, with a tentative D call TRBD1 (5 bases). The germline CDR1 and CDR2 sequences are LNHDA and SQIVND (reference sequence). Trimming took off 6 bases at V and 11 bases at J, with 19 bases between the two ends. There are 13 residues in the CDR3. The CDR3 reads CASSPEAQGTAFF. CDR3 DNA: TGTGCCAGTAGCCCAGAGGCGCAGGGAACGGCTTTCTTT.

V gene TRBV6-5 combines with J gene TRBJ2-4; no definite D call. Germline CDR1 and CDR2: MNHEY and SVGAGI. V lost 6 bases and J lost 0, with 12 bases in between. The CDR3 contains 15 residues. CDR3 bases: TGTGCCAGCAGCCAAGGTTCACTAGCCAAAAACATTCAGTACTTC. Translating gives CASSQGSLAKNIQYF.

This chain links TRBV19 with TRBJ1-2; the D gene is possibly TRBD1 (6 bases). The ends were cut back, 7 bases at V and 7 bases at J, with 16 bases in the middle. The CDR3 runs 13 residues. Germline lookup yields CDR1 LNHDA and CDR2 SQIVND (reference sequence). For the CDR3, the DNA is TGTGCCAGTACGCGTGGACAGAATCGTGGCTACACCTTC. This gives the protein CASTRGQNRGYTF.

In its sample, this clone was seen once. The chain uses TRBV18 and TRBJ2-7; 11 bases fit TRBD1. Trimming cost V 3 bases and J 3 bases; bases outside gene matches: 10. This CDR3 region has 17 residues. Per the germline V gene, CDR1 is KGHSH and CDR2 is LQKENI. Here the CDR3 DNA reads TGTGCCAGCTCACCGAGCGGATCCGGGACAGGGGGCTACGAGCAGTACTTC. It yields the protein CASSPSGSGTGGYEQYF.